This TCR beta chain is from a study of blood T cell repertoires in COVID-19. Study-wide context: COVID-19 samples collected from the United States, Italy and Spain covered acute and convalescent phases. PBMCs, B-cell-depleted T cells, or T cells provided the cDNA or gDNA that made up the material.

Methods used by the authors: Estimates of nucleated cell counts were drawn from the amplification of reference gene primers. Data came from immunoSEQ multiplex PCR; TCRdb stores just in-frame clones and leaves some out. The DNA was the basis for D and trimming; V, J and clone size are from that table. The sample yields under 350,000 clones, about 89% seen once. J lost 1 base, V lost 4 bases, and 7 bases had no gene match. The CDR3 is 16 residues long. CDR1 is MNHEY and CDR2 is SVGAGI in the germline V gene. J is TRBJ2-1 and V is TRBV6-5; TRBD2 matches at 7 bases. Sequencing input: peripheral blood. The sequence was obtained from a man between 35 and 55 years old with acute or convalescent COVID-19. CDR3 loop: CASSSGLKRSYNEQFF. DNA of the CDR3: TGTGCCAGCAGTTCGGGACTAAAACGTTCCTACAATGAGCAGTTCTTC.